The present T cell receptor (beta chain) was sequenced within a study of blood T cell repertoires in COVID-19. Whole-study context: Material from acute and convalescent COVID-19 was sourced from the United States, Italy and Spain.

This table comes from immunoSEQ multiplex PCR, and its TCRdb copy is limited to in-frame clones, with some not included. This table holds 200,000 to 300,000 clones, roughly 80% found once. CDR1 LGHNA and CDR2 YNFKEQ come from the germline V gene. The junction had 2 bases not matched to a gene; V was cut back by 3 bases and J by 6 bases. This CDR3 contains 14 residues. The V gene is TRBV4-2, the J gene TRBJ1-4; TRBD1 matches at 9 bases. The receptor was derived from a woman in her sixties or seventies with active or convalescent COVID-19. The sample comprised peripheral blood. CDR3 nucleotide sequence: TGTGCCAGCAGCCACCGACAGGGGGATGAAAAACTGTTTTTT. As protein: CASSHRQGDEKLFF.